This TCR beta chain came from a study of cytomegalovirus exposure and HLA in healthy donors. The primer mix had 60 Vbeta and 13 Jbeta primers. The method was immunoSEQ multiplex PCR; TCRdb's version includes in-frame clones alone and lacks a portion of them. The sample has some 130,000 clones, 75% to 85% seen once; the top ten hold around 1.8%. This CDR3 has 15 amino acids. V was pared by 2 bases and J by 5 bases, with 8 bases of the junction left unmatched. Per germline, CDR1 SGHTA and CDR2 FQGNSA. The receptor was derived from a female donor in good health and CMV-seropositive. The sequencing input was PBMCs. The chain combines TRBV7-2 with TRBJ2-5, with 7 bases lining up with TRBD2. The CDR3 sequence: CASSLWVGGSETQYF. The CDR3 bases are TGTGCCAGCAGCTTATGGGTCGGGGGGTCCGAGACCCAGTACTTC.